The T cell receptor beta chain described here comes from a study of shared clonotypes between healthy human individuals. CDR3 length equals 15 residues. From germline, CDR1 is MNHEY and CDR2 SMNVEV (reference sequence). Trimming pared 2 bases from V and 3 bases from J, leaving 13 bases between. Sequencing was performed with immunoSEQ multiplex PCR; in TCRdb, only in-frame clones are kept and a portion is missing. The sample comprises tens of thousands of clones, around 57% of which are singletons, and about half rests with the top ten. The rearrangement uses TRBV27 and TRBJ1-1; no reliable D call. The TCR was taken from a man aged 25 to 40 in good health. The sample comprised memory CD8+ T cells sorted from blood. Described subset: CD45RO+ cells pooled with CCR7-negative TemRA cells. CDR3 sequence (DNA): TGTGCCAGCAGTTTACGTTTAAGGGCAGACACTGAAGCTTTCTTT. This translates into CASSLRLRADTEAFF.